The 26 T cell receptor beta chains below were found in one sample sequenced in a study of blood T cell repertoires in COVID-19. TCRdb keeps only in-frame clones here, not all; method: immunoSEQ multiplex PCR. The sample shows some 260,000 clones, approximately 85% of them seen only once. Specimen: peripheral blood. The receptors stem from a human donor in a cohort sampled during active COVID-19.

The chain links TRBV6-2 or TRBV6-3 to TRBJ2-5; D is possibly TRBD1 (5 bases). The CDR3 sequence is 15 residues long. Per germline, CDR1 MNHEY and CDR2 SVGEGT. V gave up 0 bases and J gave up 5 bases, with 13 bases separating them. Here the CDR3 reads CASSYSSFRVETQYF. DNA for the CDR3: TGTGCCAGCAGTTACTCGAGTTTCAGGGTTGAGACCCAGTACTTC.

This chain links TRBV15 with TRBJ1-5, with 7 bases lining up with TRBD1. The V gene end was trimmed by 8 bases and the J gene end by 6 bases; junction bases not matched to a gene: 16. This CDR3 contains 16 residues. Germline CDR1 LNHNV, CDR2 YYDKDF (reference sequence). As DNA, the CDR3 is TGTGCCACCGGTTCCCCCCAACAGGGGTTGGGTCAGCCCCAGCATTTT. This encodes CATGSPQQGLGQPQHF.

The chain is built from TRBV7-2 and TRBJ2-2; 7 bases align to TRBD2. Germline CDR1 reads SGHTA; CDR2 reads FQGNSA. This CDR3 is built from 17 residues. V was clipped by 5 bases and J by 2 bases; unmatched bases: 11. CDR3 in amino acids: CASSPGGRGYNTGELFF. CDR3 sequence (DNA): TGTGCCAGCAGCCCTGGAGGGCGGGGGTATAACACCGGGGAGCTGTTTTTT.

This chain joins TRBV6-1 and TRBJ1-1; D uncertain. The CDR3 loop spans 14 amino acids. Deletions cut 3 bases from V and 0 bases from J, with 8 bases between. CDR1 and CDR2 from the germline V gene are MNHNS and SASEGT. CDR3 DNA: TGTGCCAGCAGTGATAAGAGGATGAACACTGAAGCTTTCTTT. It specifies CASSDKRMNTEAFF.

The rearrangement joins TRBV7-2 to TRBJ1-2; 9 nucleotides align to TRBD1. V shed 2 bases and J 4 bases; nucleotides not matched to a gene: 5. The CDR3 runs to 15 residues. CDR1 is SGHTA, CDR2 FQGNSA, per germline. For the CDR3, the DNA is TGTGCCAGCAGCTTAAATGGACAGGGGATCTATGGCTACACCTTC. Its translation is CASSLNGQGIYGYTF.

The chain links TRBV27 to TRBJ2-7; a possible D gene is TRBD1 (6 bases). Looked up from germline, CDR1 is MNHEY and CDR2 is SMNVEV (reference sequence). The CDR3 contains 16 residues. The germline V and J ends were trimmed by 6 bases and 0 bases, with 18 bases remaining between them. The CDR3, as DNA: TGTGCCAGCAGACCCTCCCAGGGGTTGAGCTCCTACGAGCAGTACTTC. This translates into CASRPSQGLSSYEQYF.

This clone was found a few times. V usage is TRBV6-6 and J usage is TRBJ2-1, with a tentative D call TRBD1 (5 bases). Per the germline V gene, CDR1 is MNHNY and CDR2 is SVGAGI (reference sequence). This CDR3 has 14 residues. V lost 8 bases to trimming and J lost 9 bases, with 20 bases between them. CDR3 coding DNA: TGTGCCAGCTCATGGCAGGGTCATGATGGTGAGCAGTTCTTC. Amino acid sequence: CASSWQGHDGEQFF.

The V call is TRBV9, the J call TRBJ2-7; D is ambiguous. CDR3 length equals 13 residues. Trimming removed 5 bases from V and 7 bases from J, with 16 bases in between. Per the germline V gene, CDR1 is SGDLS and CDR2 is YYNGEE. CDR3 sequence: CASSRSTPGEQYF. The CDR3, as DNA: TGTGCCAGCAGTCGATCTACCCCGGGTGAGCAGTACTTC.

V is TRBV5-5 and J is TRBJ2-6, with TRBD2 matching over 9 bases. CDR3 length equals 16 residues. Unmatched junction bases numbered 0, after V lost 1 base and J lost 1 base. Germline V gives CDR1 SGHKS, CDR2 YYEKEE (reference sequence). DNA for the CDR3: TGTGCCAGCAGCTTGACTAGCGGGTCTGGGGCCAACGTCCTGACTTTC. Translated: CASSLTSGSGANVLTF.

This clone showed up just a few times. The V and J genes are TRBV5-6 and TRBJ2-7; D perhaps matches TRBD1 (5 bases). The V and J ends lost 1 base and 4 bases respectively, with 6 bases between them. Germline loops: CDR1 SGHDT, CDR2 YYEEEE. The CDR3 sequence is 12 residues long. DNA for the CDR3: TGTGCCAGCAGCTTGACAGGATACGAGCAGTACTTC. Its protein is CASSLTGYEQYF. Filled out from reference TRBV5-6 and TRBJ2-7, the complete variable domain reads DAGVTQSPTHLIKTRGQQVTLRCSPKSGHDTVSWYQQALGQGPQFIFQYYEEEERQRGNFPDRFSGHQFPNYSSELNVNALLLGDSALYLCASSLTGYEQYFGPGTRLTVT.

J is TRBJ1-2 and V is TRBV3-1 (or the pseudogene TRBV3-2); 9 bases line up with TRBD1. This CDR3 comprises 17 residues. Unmatched junction bases numbered 15, after V lost 4 bases and J lost 6 bases. Germline loops: CDR1 LGHDT, CDR2 YNNKEL (reference sequence). CDR3 sequence: CASSPGTGLAGGDGYTF. Written as DNA, the CDR3 is TGTGCCAGCAGCCCCGGGACAGGGCTAGCGGGGGGGGATGGCTACACCTTC.

This chain links TRBV21-1 with TRBJ2-7; TRBD2, the table's D call, was not compared with the DNA. TRBV21-1 is given as a pseudogene. CDR3 length equals 16 residues. CDR3 bases: TGTGCCAGCAGCATTCCCGGGACTAGCGGGAGTAACGAGCAGTACTTC. Protein: CASSIPGTSGSNEQYF.

As DNA, the CDR3 is TGTGCCAGCAGTTACTCGGAGACAGGGTCCTATGGCTACACCTTC. It yields the protein CASSYSETGSYGYTF. This chain links TRBV6-2 or TRBV6-3 with TRBJ1-2, with 7 nucleotides matching TRBD1. Losses at the gene ends were 0 bases for V and 4 bases for J; bases not matched to a gene: 5. The CDR3 length is 15 residues. Germline CDR1 reads MNHEY; CDR2 reads SVGEGT.

The CDR3 protein is CASSNSGRLYEQYF. The CDR3 bases are TGTGCCAGCAGCAATAGCGGGCGACTTTACGAGCAGTACTTC. The V and J genes are TRBV6-2 or TRBV6-3 and TRBJ2-7, with 7 bases identical to TRBD2. V was pared by 6 bases and J by 4 bases, with 9 bases of the junction left unmatched. The germline gives CDR1 MNHEY, CDR2 SVGEGT. This CDR3 comprises 14 residues.

This clone came up a few times. The CDR3 DNA sequence: TGTGCCAGCAGCCTGGGGACAGGGGGCACGTACACTGAAGCTTTCTTT. This gives the protein CASSLGTGGTYTEAFF. The chain carries TRBV11-1 and TRBJ1-1; TRBD1 aligns across 12 bases. There are 16 residues in the CDR3. V dropped 5 bases and J dropped 3; count of bases not matched to a gene: 7. CDR1 is SGHAT, CDR2 FQDESV, per germline (reference sequence).

V gene TRBV9 combines with J gene TRBJ2-7; TRBD2 is a possible D gene (7 bases). V lost 2 bases to trimming and J lost 2 bases, with 20 bases between them. The CDR3 is 17 residues long. Germline loops: CDR1 SGDLS, CDR2 YYNGEE. CDR3 region: CASSVSPGAGAPYEQYF. The CDR3 DNA follows: TGTGCCAGCAGCGTCTCCCCCGGGGCGGGGGCCCCCTACGAGCAGTACTTC.

J is TRBJ1-5 and V is TRBV28; 7 bases agree with TRBD1. CDR1 MDHEN and CDR2 SYDVKM come from the germline V gene. The CDR3 sequence is 14 residues long. The V and J ends lost 9 bases and 4 bases, in that order; junction bases with no gene match: 9. The CDR3 here is CASEGGRFNQPQHF. CDR3 bases: TGTGCCAGTGAAGGGGGCCGTTTTAATCAGCCCCAGCATTTT.

This clone was seen a single time. The chain couples TRBV19 to TRBJ1-1; 7 bases are a match to TRBD1. The ends lost 5 bases at V and 0 bases at J; junction bases unmatched: 6. Germline V lookup: CDR1 LNHDA, CDR2 SQIVND (reference sequence). CDR3 length: 15 amino acids. CDR3 bases: TGTGCCAGTAGTTCACAGGGGCGGGTGAACACTGAAGCTTTCTTT. This gives the protein CASSSQGRVNTEAFF.

This clone was seen only once. CDR3 DNA: TGTGCCAGCAGCACACGAGGACTAGCGGGGACAGATACGCAGTATTTT. It translates to CASSTRGLAGTDTQYF. The chain is built from TRBV9 and TRBJ2-3, with TRBD2 matching over 12 bases. Trimming cost V 4 bases and J 3 bases; bases outside gene matches: 6. The CDR3 spans 16 residues. Germline V gene lookup returns CDR1 SGDLS and CDR2 YYNGEE. Supplemented by reference TRBV9 and TRBJ2-3, the full variable domain reads DSGVTQTPKHLITATGQRVTLRCSPRSGDLSVYWYQQSLDQGLQFLIQYYNGEERAKGNILERFSAQQFPDLHSELNLSSLELGDSALYFCASSTRGLAGTDTQYFGPGTRLTVL.

Comment on this clone: Because the CDR3's place on the DNA is in doubt, the DNA is left out and the CDR3 is given as listed by TCRdb. This chain connects TRBV19 to TRBJ2-5; the listed D gene, TRBD1, was not tested against the DNA. The CDR3 adds up to 16 amino acids, both ends counted. Germline assignment: CDR1 LNHDA and CDR2 SQIVND (reference sequence). This CDR3 is CASSPFGQGAGETQYF.

This rearrangement joins TRBV7-8 to TRBJ1-5, with D perhaps matching TRBD1 (5 bases). The CDR3 extends over 17 amino acids. Germline loops: CDR1 SGHVS, CDR2 FQNEAQ. V was pared by 0 bases and J by 0 bases, with 12 bases between. The CDR3 protein is CASSLAGLVYSNQPQHF. The CDR3 bases are TGTGCCAGCAGCTTAGCGGGACTGGTGTATAGCAATCAGCCCCAGCATTTT.

The J gene is TRBJ2-1, the V gene TRBV4-1, with 9 nucleotides matching TRBD2. Germline V gene data show CDR1 as MGHRA and CDR2 as YSYEKL. This CDR3 is 15 amino acids long. Germline trimming cut 1 base from V and 6 bases from J; bases unmatched to any gene: 4. The CDR3 loop reads CASSQAPGLANEQFF. The CDR3 DNA is TGCGCCAGCAGCCAAGCCCCGGGACTAGCCAATGAGCAGTTCTTC.

The chain uses TRBV19 and TRBJ1-5; 8 bases match TRBD1. The germline V gene encodes CDR1 LNHDA and CDR2 SQIVND (reference sequence). This CDR3 comprises 15 residues. After removal of 4 bases from V and 8 bases from J, the junction contained 10 bases not matched to a gene. The CDR3 loop reads CASSTQGQGRKPQHF. CDR3 DNA: TGTGCCAGTAGTACCCAAGGACAGGGCCGAAAGCCCCAGCATTTT.

The chain is built from TRBV2 and TRBJ2-6, with a weak D call TRBD2 (6 bases). The germline V gene has CDR1 SNHLY and CDR2 FYNNEI. There are 15 residues in the CDR3. V lost 7 bases and J lost 1, with 11 bases in between. This CDR3 is CASTSEHSGANVLTF. In DNA, the CDR3 is TGTGCCAGCACTAGCGAGCATTCTGGGGCCAACGTCCTGACTTTC.

V is TRBV4-3 and J is TRBJ2-2; TRBD2 agrees at 15 bases. This CDR3 comprises 18 residues. Germline V lookup: CDR1 LGHNA, CDR2 YSLEER. V was clipped by 0 bases and J by 6 bases; unmatched bases: 5. The CDR3 here is CASSQDPGLAGGPGELFF. Here the CDR3 DNA reads TGCGCCAGCAGCCAAGACCCCGGACTAGCGGGGGGGCCCGGGGAGCTGTTTTTT.

The V call is TRBV4-1, the J call TRBJ2-7, with D maybe TRBD1 (6 bases). This CDR3 spans 14 amino acids. Per germline, CDR1 MGHRA and CDR2 YSYEKL. Deletions cut 0 bases from V and 7 bases from J, with 13 bases between. The CDR3 bases are TGCGCCAGCAGCCAAGATCAAGGCAGGGGAGAGCAGTACTTC. This encodes CASSQDQGRGEQYF.